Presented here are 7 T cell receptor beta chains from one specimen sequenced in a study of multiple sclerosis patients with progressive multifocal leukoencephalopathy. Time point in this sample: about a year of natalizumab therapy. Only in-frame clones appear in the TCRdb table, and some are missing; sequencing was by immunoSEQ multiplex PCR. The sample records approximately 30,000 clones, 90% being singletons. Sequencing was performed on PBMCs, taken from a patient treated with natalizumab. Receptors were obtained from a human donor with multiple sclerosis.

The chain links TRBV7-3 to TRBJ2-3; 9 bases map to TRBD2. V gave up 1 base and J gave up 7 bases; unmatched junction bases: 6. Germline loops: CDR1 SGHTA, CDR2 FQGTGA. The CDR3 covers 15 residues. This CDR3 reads CASSLKAGGPHTQYF. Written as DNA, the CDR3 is TGTGCCAGCAGCTTAAAAGCGGGGGGCCCTCATACGCAGTATTTT.

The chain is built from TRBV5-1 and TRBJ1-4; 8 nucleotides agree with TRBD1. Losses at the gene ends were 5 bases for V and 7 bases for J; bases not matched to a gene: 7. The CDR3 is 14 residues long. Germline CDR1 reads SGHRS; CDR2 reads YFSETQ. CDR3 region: CASSSGQGREKLFF. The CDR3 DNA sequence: TGCGCCAGCAGTTCCGGACAGGGACGTGAAAAACTGTTTTTT.

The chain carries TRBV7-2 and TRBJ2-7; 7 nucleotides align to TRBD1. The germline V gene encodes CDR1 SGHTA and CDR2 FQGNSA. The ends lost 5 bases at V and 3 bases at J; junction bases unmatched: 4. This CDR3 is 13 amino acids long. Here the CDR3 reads CASSTRQGYEQYF. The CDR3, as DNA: TGTGCCAGCAGCACCAGACAGGGCTACGAGCAGTACTTC.

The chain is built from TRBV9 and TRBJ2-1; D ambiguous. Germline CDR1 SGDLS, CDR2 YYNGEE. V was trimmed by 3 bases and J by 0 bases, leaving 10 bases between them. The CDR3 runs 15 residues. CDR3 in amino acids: CASSAPGSSYNEQFF. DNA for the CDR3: TGTGCCAGCAGCGCCCCCGGTAGCTCCTACAATGAGCAGTTCTTC.

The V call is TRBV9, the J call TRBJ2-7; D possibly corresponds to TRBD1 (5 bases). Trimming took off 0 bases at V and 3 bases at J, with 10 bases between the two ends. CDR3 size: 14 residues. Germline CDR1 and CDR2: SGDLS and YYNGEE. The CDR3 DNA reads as TGTGCCAGCAGCGTAGCTCCGCAGGGCTACGAGCAGTACTTC. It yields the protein CASSVAPQGYEQYF.

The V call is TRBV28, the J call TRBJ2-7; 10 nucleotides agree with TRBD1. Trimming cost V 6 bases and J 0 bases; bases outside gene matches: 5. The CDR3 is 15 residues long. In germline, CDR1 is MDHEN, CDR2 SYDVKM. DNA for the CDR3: TGTGCCAGCAGACGACAGGGGGCCCACTCCTACGAGCAGTACTTC. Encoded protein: CASRRQGAHSYEQYF. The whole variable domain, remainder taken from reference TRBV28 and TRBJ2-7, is DVKVTQSSRYLVKRTGEKVFLECVQDMDHENMFWYRQDPGLGLRLIYFSYDVKMKEKGDIPEGYSVSREKKERFSLILESASTNQTSMYLCASRRQGAHSYEQYFGPGTRLTVT.

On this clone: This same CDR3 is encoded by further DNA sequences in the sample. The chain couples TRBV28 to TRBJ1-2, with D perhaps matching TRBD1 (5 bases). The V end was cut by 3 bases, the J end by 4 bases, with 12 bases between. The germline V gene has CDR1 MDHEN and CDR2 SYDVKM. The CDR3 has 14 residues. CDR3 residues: CASSFTQGGYGYTF. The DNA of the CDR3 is TGTGCCAGCAGTTTTACGCAGGGAGGCTATGGCTACACCTTC.